A selection of T cell receptor beta chains follows, all from one sample in a study of CD4 and CD8 cells across lung adenocarcinoma regions. TCRdb re-called the PCR reads with MiXCR, one entry per CDR3 protein. The table has about 11,000 distinct CDR3 sequences, roughly 50% seen once. Sequenced material: CD4+ T cells from the center of a lung tumor. These receptors originate from a male donor with lung adenocarcinoma. The CD4 and CD8 labels of this study may be unreliable. Each CDR3 is given with its conserved first and last residue. The D gene is left open where the match is weak. Size is omitted from some rows. Given values are once, few, many or a class for expanded clones.

d_call	clone_size	v_call	j_call	cdr3_nt	cdr3_aa
.	once	TRBV6-4	TRBJ2-1	TGTGCCAGCAGTGAGGAGGGGAGGTTTGAGCAGTTCTTT	CASSEEGRFEQFF
TRBD2	large	TRBV10-2	TRBJ2-2	TGCGCCAGCAGTGAAGTAGCGGGAGCGGACGGGGAGCTGTTTTTT	CASSEVAGADGELFF
TRBD1	few	TRBV30	TRBJ2-5	TGTGCCTGGAGTAAATACGACAGGGGGCAAGAGACCCAGTACTTC	CAWSKYDRGQETQYF
.	many	TRBV6-1	TRBJ2-7	TGTGCCAGCAGGCCGGGACGGAACTCCTACGAGCAGTACTTC	CASRPGRNSYEQYF
.	.	TRBV6-1	TRBJ2-3	TGTGCCAGCAGCGACGCGGGGTTGTGGGACAAAGACATTCAGTATTTC	CASSDAGLWDKDIQYF
TRBD2	.	TRBV6-1	TRBJ2-4	TGTGCGAGCAGCGTAACTAGCGGCGGGGACACCCAGTACTTC	CASSVTSGGDTQYF
.	once	TRBV6-1	TRBJ2-3	TGTGCCAGCAGTGACTGGCCAGGGGAGGCCGAGAAGCAGTATTTT	CASSDWPGEAEKQYF
.	.	TRBV6-1	TRBJ2-5	TGTGCCGGGGGGCTGGGGGGCCGTGGCCAAGAGACCCAGTACTTC	CAGGLGGRGQETQYF
.	once	TRBV27	TRBJ2-4	TGTGCCAGCAGTCCACGGGACAAGAGGGCTCAGTACTTC	CASSPRDKRAQYF
.	.	TRBV6-1	TRBJ2-7	TGTGCCAGCAGTGCCATCTACGAGCAGTACTTC	CASSAIYEQYF
.	few	TRBV4-1	TRBJ1-2	TGCGCCAGCAGCGCAGGGGAAGCTAACTATGGCTACACCTTC	CASSAGEANYGYTF
.	medium-sized	TRBV14	TRBJ2-2	TGTGCCAGCAGCCCTCGGGACCAAAACACCGGGGAGCTGTTTTTT	CASSPRDQNTGELFF
.	.	TRBV28	TRBJ2-2	TGTGCCAGCAGTCCGCGGCTTGGAACCGGGGAGCTGTTTTTT	CASSPRLGTGELFF
TRBD2	few	TRBV4-1	TRBJ2-1	TGCGCCAGCAGCCAAGATCGTACTAGCGGGGGGGCGGGTGAGCAGTTCTTC	CASSQDRTSGGAGEQFF
.	.	TRBV11-3	TRBJ1-1	TGTGCCAGCAGCATCACAGGGTACACTGAAGCTTTCTTT	CASSITGYTEAFF
TRBD2	.	TRBV27	TRBJ2-7	TGTGCCAGCACGGGCGGGAGTAACGAGCAGTACTTC	CASTGGSNEQYF
TRBD2	.	TRBV6-1	TRBJ2-3	TGTGCCAGCAGGGTCGCGAGCGGGGGGCCAGATACGCAGTACTTT	CASRVASGGPDTQYF
.	.	TRBV6-5	TRBJ2-7	TGTGCCAGCAGTTACTCGTTTCTCAGATCCAACGAGCAGTACTTC	CASSYSFLRSNEQYF
TRBD2	.	TRBV20-1	TRBJ2-1	TGCAGTGCTAGAGACGCCGGGAGGACACTTTACAATGAGCAGTTCTTC	CSARDAGRTLYNEQFF
TRBD1	once	TRBV7-6	TRBJ2-1	TGTGCCAGCAGCTTTTTGACAGGGGATGCATTCAATGAGCAGTTCTTC	CASSFLTGDAFNEQFF
.	.	TRBV27	TRBJ2-3	TGTGCCAGCAGCCATACCAGCCGGGCGGGGCGCAACAATAAGCAGTTCTTT	CASSHTSRAGRNNKQFF
.	few	TRBV3-1	TRBJ2-1	TGTGCCAGCAGCCAAGGAGGAATGAGGCAGTTCTTC	CASSQGGMRQFF
.	.	TRBV10-3	TRBJ2-7	TGTGCCACCGAGCGTGACCCCAAAGATACGCAGTACTTC	CATERDPKDTQYF
TRBD1	.	TRBV10-3	TRBJ2-2	TGTGCCATGGGCCCCAAGGCCGTGAGCACAGGGGAGCTGTATTTT	CAMGPKAVSTGELYF
TRBD2	.	TRBV6-1	TRBJ2-5	TGTGCCAGCAGTGAGGGGGGGGGGGGGGGTGACCAAGAGACCCAGTACTTC	CASSEGGGGGDQETQYF
.	many	TRBV10-3	TRBJ2-7	TGTGCCATCAGCCCGCGGGGGCCCCAGGACGAGCAGTACTTC	CAISPRGPQDEQYF
.	.	TRBV6-1	TRBJ2-1	TGTGCCAGCAGTAATGCTAGGCGGAGTGGGCAGTTCTTC	CASSNARRSGQFF
TRBD1	few	TRBV6-1	TRBJ2-3	TGTGCCAGCAGCCGGACAGGGGAAGGGACAGATACGCAGTATTTT	CASSRTGEGTDTQYF
TRBD2	.	TRBV6-1	TRBJ2-1	TGTGCCAGCAGGACAGCGGGATTGTCCTACAATGAGCAGTTCTTC	CASRTAGLSYNEQFF
TRBD2	medium-sized	TRBV7-3	TRBJ2-5	TGTGCCAGCAGCTTAGGTGTATCACTAGCGGGGGGGCCGTTGGAGACCCAGTACTTC	CASSLGVSLAGGPLETQYF
.	.	TRBV10-3	TRBJ2-5	TGTGCCATCAGTCGAGATCAAGAGACCCAGTACTTC	CAISRDQETQYF
TRBD2	.	TRBV10-3	TRBJ2-1	TGTGCCATCAGTCCGGGACTAGCGGGAGACAATGAGCAGTTCTTC	CAISPGLAGDNEQFF
TRBD1	many	TRBV27	TRBJ2-5	TGTGCCAGCAGTTTGGGACAGGGCTCACAAGAGACCCAGTACTTC	CASSLGQGSQETQYF
TRBD1	many	TRBV7-9	TRBJ2-7	TGTGCCAGCAGCGCTGGGACAGATTTCTCCTACGAGCAGTACTTC	CASSAGTDFSYEQYF
TRBD2	.	TRBV10-2	TRBJ2-5	TGCGCCAGCAGTGAGTCGGAGCGGGGGGGGGAGACCCAGTACTTC	CASSESERGGETQYF
TRBD2	.	TRBV6-1	TRBJ2-1	TGTGCCAGCAGTGGGGCGAGACTAGCGACGATCTTC	CASSGARLATIF
.	.	TRBV11-3	TRBJ2-4	TGTGCCAGCAGCTTGCGGCTGTGGCCCAAAAATATGCAGTACTTC	CASSLRLWPKNMQYF
.	once	TRBV14	TRBJ2-4	TGTGCCAGCAGCGAAGAGCGCGTAGGGGGTGCGCGAGACACCCAGTACTTC	CASSEERVGGARDTQYF
.	.	TRBV27	TRBJ2-5	TGTGCGGGCAGTGGTGCCAGCCAGGAAGAGACGCAGTACTTC	CAGSGASQEETQYF
.	.	TRBV6-1	TRBJ1-1	TGTGCCAGCACGCAGGCCACTGAAGCTTTCTTT	CASTQATEAFF
TRBD2	many	TRBV27	TRBJ2-5	TGTGCCAGCAGTTTTGGGACTAGAGGAGGTGGGACCCAGTACTTC	CASSFGTRGGGTQYF
.	.	TRBV27	TRBJ2-2	TGTGCCAGCGGGAGTCCCGGGGAGCTGTTTTTT	CASGSPGELFF
.	few	TRBV6-1	TRBJ2-4	TGTGCCAGCAGTCGGGCAGGAGGGGGAAACATTCAGTACTTC	CASSRAGGGNIQYF
.	.	TRBV6-1	TRBJ1-3	TGTGCCAGCAGCGGGTTGAGAAACACCATATATTTT	CASSGLRNTIYF
TRBD2	many	TRBV7-2	TRBJ2-3	TGTGCCAGCAGCTTGGTACCGGGGACTAGCGGGGGGATGTATTTT	CASSLVPGTSGGMYF
.	.	TRBV11-1	TRBJ2-4	TGTGGCAGCAGCTTAGATTTCGGGAGACTAGCCAAAAACATTCAGTACTTC	CGSSLDFGRLAKNIQYF
.	many	TRBV27	TRBJ2-1	TGTGCCAGCAGTCCTCGGCAGGGGGGCGCCTACAATGAGCAGTTCTTC	CASSPRQGGAYNEQFF
.	.	TRBV6-1	TRBJ1-5	TGTGCCAGCGATTATAGCAATCAGCCCCAGCATTTT	CASDYSNQPQHF
.	.	TRBV7-2	TRBJ1-2	TGTGCCAGCAGCTTAGGCCAGACAGCTAATGGCTACACCTTC	CASSLGQTANGYTF
TRBD1	.	TRBV11-3	TRBJ2-3	TGTGCCAGCAGCTTAGTATCATACCGGGACAGGAGCACAGATACGCAGTATTTT	CASSLVSYRDRSTDTQYF
TRBD2	.	TRBV27	TRBJ2-7	TGTGCCAGCAGAGCCAGGGGGGGAGCGGGGGGCCGTAGCACAGAGACGCAGTACTTC	CASRARGGAGGRSTETQYF
TRBD2	.	TRBV6-1	TRBJ2-5	TGTGCCAGCACCTCCGCGGGGCTAGCGGGGGGCCGTGACAAAGATACCCAGTACTTC	CASTSAGLAGGRDKDTQYF
.	.	TRBV10-1	TRBJ2-3	TGCGCCAGCAGTGAACGGCTGTGTGGCACAGATATTCAGTATTTC	CASSERLCGTDIQYF
TRBD2	.	TRBV6-4	TRBJ2-3	TGTGCCAGCAGTGACTCGACTAGCGGGGCCAAAAACATGCAGTATTTT	CASSDSTSGAKNMQYF
.	.	TRBV7-2	TRBJ2-3	TGTGCCAGCCGAGCGGAACTCGGCACAGATACGCAGTATTTT	CASRAELGTDTQYF
TRBD2	many	TRBV10-3	TRBJ2-3	TGTGCCACCGCGACCCCTGCTAGCGGAAAGACAGATACGCAGTATTTT	CATATPASGKTDTQYF
.	.	TRBV30	TRBJ2-4	TGTGCCTGGAGTCTACAGGGACAAAACATTCAGTACTTC	CAWSLQGQNIQYF
.	.	TRBV5-6	TRBJ2-3	TGTGCCAGCACCGAGTTAGGGGAAAAATACACAGATACGCAGTATTTT	CASTELGEKYTDTQYF